This T cell receptor (beta chain) appears in the sequencing data of a study of CXCR3-negative and CXCR3-positive naive CD8 T cells. Study details: Total TRB output reached 130 million or so reads, about 1.5 +/- 0.3 million per library. Study-wide results and caveats: Similarly elevated diversity marked both naive subsets, with memory CD8+ cells showing far lower diversity. Similar TRBV-TRBJ usage characterized naive CXCR3-negative and CXCR3-positive cells; memory cells differed. Across naive subsets, surface CD5 expression was comparable, and TCR strength was inferred from properties of the TRB CDR3.

The germline V gene encodes CDR1 KGHSH and CDR2 LQKENI. The CDR3 sequence is 14 residues long. A word on this clonotype: Its antigen is not known.

cDNA libraries for TRB were generated by 5' RACE incorporating UMI labels. For each CDR3 protein, TCRdb gives one entry from its re-call of the 5' RACE reads, without DNA. The repertoire shows approximately 60,000 distinct CDR3 sequences; the top ten hold about a quarter. J is TRBJ2-3 and V is TRBV18; absent DNA, TCRdb's TRBD1 call cannot be checked. This clonotype originated in a human donor in good health. Some clones in this sample may be carry-over from other donors' samples. Sequencing used memory CD8+ T cells from blood. The CDR3 loop is CASSPPAPGDTQYF.